Sequencing of this T cell receptor (beta chain) was carried out in a study of cytomegalovirus exposure and HLA in healthy donors. About the study: HLA-typed donors were the source of approximately 88 million unique TCRs held in an early data release.

The table lists this clone with a count of one. Its antigen remains unidentified. The junction had 2 bases not matched to a gene; V was cut back by 4 bases and J by 0 bases. The CDR3 is made up of 17 amino acids. Germline V CDR1 and CDR2: SGHRS, YFSETQ. Healthy donors of bone marrow made up the group. With 60 Vbeta and 13 Jbeta primers, the PCR was carried out. Produced via immunoSEQ multiplex PCR; TCRdb's table is partial and in-frame only. The data show under 200,000 clones, around 82% seen once. General study findings and limits: A missense DCLRE1C variant was associated with V- and J-gene trimming of TCR beta chains in a later analysis, and an independent cohort replicated the association. Association with HLA alleles at 0.05 false discovery rate was found for 15,000 to 20,000 TCR beta sequences in a later analysis.

This rearrangement joins TRBV5-1 to TRBJ2-2; 14 nucleotides match TRBD2. The sequenced sample consisted of PBMCs. This sequence originates from a male donor in good health and CMV-seronegative. DNA for the CDR3: TGCGCCAGCAGCCAGACTAGCGGGGGGGCGAACACCGGGGAGCTGTTTTTT. It specifies CASSQTSGGANTGELFF. The whole variable domain, filled in from reference TRBV5-1 and TRBJ2-2, reads KAGVTQTPRYLIKTRGQQVTLSCSPISGHRSVSWYQQTPGQGLQFLFEYFSETQRNKGNFPGRFSGRQFSNSRSEMNVSTLELGDSALYLCASSQTSGGANTGELFFGEGSRLTVL.